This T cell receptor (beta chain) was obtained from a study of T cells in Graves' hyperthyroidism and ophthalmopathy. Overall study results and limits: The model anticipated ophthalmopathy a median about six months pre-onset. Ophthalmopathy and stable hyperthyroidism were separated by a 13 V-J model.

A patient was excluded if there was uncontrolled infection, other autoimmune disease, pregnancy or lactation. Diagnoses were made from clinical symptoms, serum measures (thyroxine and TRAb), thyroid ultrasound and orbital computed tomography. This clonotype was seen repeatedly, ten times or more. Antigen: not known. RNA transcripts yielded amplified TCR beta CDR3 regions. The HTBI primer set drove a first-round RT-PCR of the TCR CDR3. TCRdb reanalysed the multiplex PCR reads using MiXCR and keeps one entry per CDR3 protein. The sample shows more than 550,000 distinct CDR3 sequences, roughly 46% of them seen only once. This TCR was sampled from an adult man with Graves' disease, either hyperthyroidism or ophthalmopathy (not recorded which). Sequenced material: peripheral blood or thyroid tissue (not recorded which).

CDR3 amino acids: CASSSRTGYYGYTF. The CDR3, as DNA: TGTGCCAGCAGCTCGAGGACAGGATACTATGGCTACACCTTC. The rearrangement joins TRBV7-9 to TRBJ1-2; 7 nucleotides line up with TRBD1. The CDR3 runs 14 residues. Trimming at V came to 4 bases and at J to 3 bases, leaving 5 bases not matched to a gene. CDR1 SEHNR and CDR2 FQNEAQ come from the germline V gene (reference sequence).